Below are 2 T cell receptor beta chains sequenced from a single sample in a study of cytomegalovirus exposure and HLA in healthy donors. Primers: 60 Vbeta forward and 13 Jbeta reverse. Using immunoSEQ multiplex PCR, the repertoire was profiled, and TCRdb retains in-frame clones only, with some absent. The sample carries under 200,000 clones, around 82% recorded once. Sequencing used PBMCs. The source of these receptors is a man in his forties in good health and CMV-seronegative.

The chain combines TRBV12-5 with TRBJ2-7; tentatively, D is TRBD1 (6 bases). V was pared by 3 bases and J by 2 bases, with 17 bases between. CDR1 is LGHNT, CDR2 FRNRAP, per germline. The CDR3 has 16 amino acids. CDR3 nucleotides: TGTGCTAGTGGTTTACCCTTCCATACAGGGACCTACGAGCAGTACTTC. This sequence encodes CASGLPFHTGTYEQYF.

The chain is built from TRBV10-1 and TRBJ1-2; a weak D match, TRBD1 (5 bases). The V and J ends lost 8 bases and 2 bases respectively, with 12 bases between them. This CDR3 has 13 residues. CDR1 is WNHNN and CDR2 is SYGVQD in the germline V gene (reference sequence). The CDR3, as DNA: TGCGCCAGCGGGCCGGCAGGGAACTATGGCTACACCTTC. Translation: CASGPAGNYGYTF.